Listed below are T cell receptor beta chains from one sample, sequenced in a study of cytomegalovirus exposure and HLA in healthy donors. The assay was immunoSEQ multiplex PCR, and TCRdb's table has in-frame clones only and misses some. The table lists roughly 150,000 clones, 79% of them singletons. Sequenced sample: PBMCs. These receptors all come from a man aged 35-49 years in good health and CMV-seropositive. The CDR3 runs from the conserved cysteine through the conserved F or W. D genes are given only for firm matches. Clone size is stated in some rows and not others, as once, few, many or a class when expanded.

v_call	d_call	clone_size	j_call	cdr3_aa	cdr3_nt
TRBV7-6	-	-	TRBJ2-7	CASSLDFSYEQYF	TGTGCCAGCAGTTTAGACTTCTCCTACGAGCAGTACTTC
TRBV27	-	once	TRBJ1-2	CASSLSSGYIYGYTF	TGTGCCAGCAGTTTATCGTCAGGCTACATCTATGGCTACACCTTC
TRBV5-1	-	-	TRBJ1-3	CASSLAGGIFSGNTIYF	TGCGCCAGCAGCTTGGCCGGGGGGATCTTCTCTGGAAACACCATATATTTT
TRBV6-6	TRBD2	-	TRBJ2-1	CASSNLAGNHNEQFF	TGTGCCAGCAGCAACCTAGCGGGAAATCACAATGAGCAGTTCTTC
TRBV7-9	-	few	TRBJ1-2	CASSLEAQGGYTF	TGTGCCAGCAGCTTAGAAGCGCAGGGAGGCTACACCTTC
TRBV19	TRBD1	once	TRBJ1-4	CASSTAGTGGGKLFF	TGTGCCAGTAGTACCGCCGGGACAGGGGGAGGTAAACTGTTTTTT
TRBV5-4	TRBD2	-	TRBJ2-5	CASSSPGGGAGGSETQYF	TGTGCCAGCAGCTCGCCGGGGGGGGGTGCGGGAGGAAGTGAGACCCAGTACTTC
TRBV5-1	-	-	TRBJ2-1	CASSLARGHNEQFF	TGCGCCAGCAGCTTGGCCAGGGGCCACAATGAGCAGTTCTTC
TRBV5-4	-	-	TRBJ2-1	CASSLSRGSYNEQFF	TGTGCCAGCAGCTTGTCCAGGGGCTCCTACAATGAGCAGTTCTTC
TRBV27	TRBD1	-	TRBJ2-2	CASTPRDRLNTGELFF	TGTGCCAGCACCCCCCGGGACAGGCTGAACACCGGGGAGCTGTTTTTT
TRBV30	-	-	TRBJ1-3	CAWGINRVTGNTVYF	TGTGCCTGGGGCATCAACAGGGTGACGGGAAACACCGTATATTTT
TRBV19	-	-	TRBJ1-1	CASSIGGSSGEAFF	TGTGCCAGTAGTATAGGCGGGTCTTCCGGTGAAGCTTTCTTT
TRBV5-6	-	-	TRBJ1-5	CASSAPPSKSQHF	TGTGCCAGCAGCGCGCCCCCCTCAAAGAGCCAGCATTTT
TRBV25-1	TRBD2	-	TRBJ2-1	CASSYSGTSGSRGNEQFF	TGTGCCAGCAGTTACTCCGGGACTAGCGGATCCCGGGGTAATGAGCAGTTCTTC
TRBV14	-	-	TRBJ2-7	CASSQARLDYEQYF	TGTGCCAGCAGCCAGGCTCGGCTAGACTACGAGCAGTACTTC
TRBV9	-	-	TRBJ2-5	CASSVGTPDGTQYF	TGTGCCAGCAGCGTAGGGACACCGGACGGGACCCAGTACTTC
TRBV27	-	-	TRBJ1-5	CASSLWPGSQPQHF	TGTGCCAGCAGTTTATGGCCGGGGAGCCAGCCCCAGCATTTT
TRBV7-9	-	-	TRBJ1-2	CASSSQQGLAYGYTF	TGTGCCAGCAGCTCCCAACAGGGATTAGCCTATGGCTACACCTTC
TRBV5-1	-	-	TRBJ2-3	CASSLERGTTDTQYF	TGCGCCAGCAGCTTGGAAAGGGGGACCACAGATACGCAGTATTTT
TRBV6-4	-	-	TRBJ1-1	CASSEGTHTEAFF	TGTGCCAGCAGTGAGGGGACTCACACTGAAGCTTTCTTT
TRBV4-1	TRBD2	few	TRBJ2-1	CASRDRGGRSRYNEQFF	TGCGCCAGCAGAGATAGGGGAGGGCGCTCCCGCTACAATGAGCAGTTCTTC
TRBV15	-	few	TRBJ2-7	CATSRDPLAAAKVYEQYF	TGTGCCACCAGCAGAGATCCCCTGGCAGCGGCGAAGGTCTACGAGCAGTACTTC
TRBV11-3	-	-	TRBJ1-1	CASSLSGNTEAFF	TGTGCCAGCAGCTTATCAGGGAACACTGAAGCTTTCTTT
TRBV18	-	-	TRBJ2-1	CASSLSSVPSYNEQFF	TGTGCCAGCTCACTGTCTAGCGTGCCCTCCTACAATGAGCAGTTCTTC
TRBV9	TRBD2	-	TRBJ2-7	CASSVAPREGYEQYF	TGTGCCAGCAGCGTAGCTCCAAGGGAGGGCTACGAGCAGTACTTC
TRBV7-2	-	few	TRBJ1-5	CASNPGPGRFAAQHF	TGTGCCAGCAACCCTGGGCCGGGGAGGTTCGCGGCCCAGCATTTT
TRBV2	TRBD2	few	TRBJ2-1	CASNPGLDEQFF	TGTGCCAGTAATCCTGGACTAGATGAGCAGTTCTTC
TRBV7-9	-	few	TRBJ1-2	CASSPQGDYGYTF	TGTGCCAGCAGCCCACAGGGTGACTATGGCTACACCTTC
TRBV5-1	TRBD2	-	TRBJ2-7	CASSGRTSGSSYEQYF	TGCGCCAGCAGCGGGCGGACTAGCGGGAGCTCCTACGAGCAGTACTTC
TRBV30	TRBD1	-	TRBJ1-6	CAWRSRGPSPLHF	TGTGCCTGGAGGAGCAGGGGGCCTTCACCCCTCCACTTT
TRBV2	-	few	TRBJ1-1	CASNQFPGAEAFF	TGTGCCAGCAACCAGTTCCCAGGGGCTGAAGCTTTCTTT
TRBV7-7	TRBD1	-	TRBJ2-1	CASSFDRDRGSEQFF	TGTGCCAGCAGCTTCGACCGGGACAGGGGGAGTGAGCAGTTCTTC
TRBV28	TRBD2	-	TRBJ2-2	CASSLGGLAGEYPGELFF	TGTGCCAGCAGTTTAGGGGGACTAGCGGGAGAATACCCCGGGGAGCTGTTTTTT
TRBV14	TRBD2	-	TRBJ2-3	CASRLAGVKADTQYF	TGTGCCAGCAGGCTAGCGGGAGTGAAGGCAGATACGCAGTATTTT
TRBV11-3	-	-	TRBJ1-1	CASSLVIQVGTEAFF	TGTGCCAGCAGCTTAGTTATCCAGGTTGGCACTGAAGCTTTCTTT
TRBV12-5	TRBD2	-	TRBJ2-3	CASGLGLAGGTDTQYF	TGTGCTAGTGGTTTGGGACTAGCGGGAGGAACAGATACGCAGTATTTT
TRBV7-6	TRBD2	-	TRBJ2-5	CASSLIAVTSGRQETQYF	TGTGCCAGCAGCTTAATAGCCGTGACTAGCGGGAGGCAAGAGACCCAGTACTTC
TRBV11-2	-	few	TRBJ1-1	CASSLERSKSFF	TGTGCCAGCAGCTTAGAGAGGTCAAAATCTTTCTTT
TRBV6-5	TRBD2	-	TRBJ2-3	CASSYALGGGTDTQYF	TGTGCCAGCAGTTACGCCCTCGGGGGGGGCACAGATACGCAGTATTTT
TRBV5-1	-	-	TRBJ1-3	CASSITGKSGNTIYF	TGCGCCAGCAGTATTACAGGGAAATCTGGAAACACCATATATTTT